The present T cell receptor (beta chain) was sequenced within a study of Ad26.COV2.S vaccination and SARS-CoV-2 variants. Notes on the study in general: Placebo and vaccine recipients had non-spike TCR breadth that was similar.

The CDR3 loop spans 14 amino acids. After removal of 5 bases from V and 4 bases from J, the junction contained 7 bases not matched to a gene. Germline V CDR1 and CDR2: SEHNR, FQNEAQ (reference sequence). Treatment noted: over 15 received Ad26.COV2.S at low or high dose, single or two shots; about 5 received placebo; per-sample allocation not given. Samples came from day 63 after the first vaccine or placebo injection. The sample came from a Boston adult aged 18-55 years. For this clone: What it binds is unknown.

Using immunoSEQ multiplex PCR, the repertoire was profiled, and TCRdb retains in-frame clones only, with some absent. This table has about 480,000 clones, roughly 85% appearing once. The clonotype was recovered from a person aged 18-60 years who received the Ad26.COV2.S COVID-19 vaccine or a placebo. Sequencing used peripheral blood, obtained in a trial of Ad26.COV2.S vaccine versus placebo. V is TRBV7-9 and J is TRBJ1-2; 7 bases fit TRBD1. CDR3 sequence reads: CASSGRDRVYGYTF. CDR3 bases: TGTGCCAGCAGCGGTCGGGACAGAGTCTATGGCTACACCTTC.